The rows below give T cell receptor beta chains drawn from one sample of a study of T-cell reconstitution after alpha-beta-depleted transplantation in children. TCRdb redid the calling of the PCR reads with MiXCR, one entry per CDR3 protein. This table has some 340,000 distinct CDR3 sequences, around a tenth appearing once. The sample in question was PBMCs from the stem cell graft donor, obtained from the stem cell graft. The receptors were gathered from a human donor who donated a stem cell graft to a child with acute lymphoblastic leukemia. The conserved cysteine and the conserved F or W are not part of the CDR3 here. Each record gives: CDR3 protein, V gene, J gene.

ASSWGLGNIQY	TRBV12-3/TRBV12-4	TRBJ2-4
ASSLQGAYEQF	TRBV7-3	TRBJ2-1
ASSLEGRAAGNEQF	TRBV5-1	TRBJ2-1
AWLSILGYGYT	TRBV30	TRBJ1-2
ASSQERRYTEAF	TRBV4-3	TRBJ1-1
ASSGGTDTNYGYT	TRBV13	TRBJ1-2
ASSQVSPDTQY	TRBV4-1	TRBJ2-3
ASSPLHEQY	TRBV7-2	TRBJ2-7
SAPGPTNTGELF	TRBV20-1	TRBJ2-2
ASSRRDSSNEQF	TRBV5-1	TRBJ2-1
ASSDRPGTRGGDTQY	TRBV5-1	TRBJ2-3
ASSLDSGTATYEQY	TRBV5-6	TRBJ2-7
ASSLGQPSKYEAF	TRBV5-1	TRBJ1-1
ASSFGQGGEKLF	TRBV7-2	TRBJ1-4
ASSPPPSLGVQY	TRBV7-2	TRBJ2-7
ASSTRTSGSTGELF	TRBV19	TRBJ2-2
ASSVEPNSPLH	TRBV9	TRBJ1-6
ASSIPRGSGRGGNEQF	TRBV19	TRBJ2-1
ATSEDSRTANQPQH	TRBV24-1	TRBJ1-5
SAAPELSYGVEETQY	TRBV20-1	TRBJ2-5
ASSLNGGGISYEQY	TRBV27	TRBJ2-7
ASSPGTPKTYEQY	TRBV5-5	TRBJ2-7
ASSQTGGQPQH	TRBV3-1	TRBJ1-5
ASSHLGDTGELF	TRBV4-2	TRBJ2-2
ASSSRSGSGSYNEQF	TRBV5-1	TRBJ2-1
ASSQGSPTSASSYNEQF	TRBV4-3	TRBJ2-1
ASSHSRRLSNTEAF	TRBV4-3	TRBJ1-1
ATSDSVSSYNEQF	TRBV24-1	TRBJ2-1
AWSVGLGNEQF	TRBV30	TRBJ2-1
ATSRRAGQPQH	TRBV6-2/TRBV6-3	TRBJ1-5
ASSQGRGTGLGEEQF	TRBV4-3	TRBJ2-1
ASSTGQGGTGELF	TRBV5-1	TRBJ2-2
SAPDRQLPNYEQY	TRBV20-1	TRBJ2-7
ASSFGLFGTGGNEQF	TRBV5-1	TRBJ2-1
AWDNYNEQF	TRBV30	TRBJ2-1
ASSLGWDSPLH	TRBV6-5	TRBJ1-6
SARLAHEQY	TRBV20-1	TRBJ2-7